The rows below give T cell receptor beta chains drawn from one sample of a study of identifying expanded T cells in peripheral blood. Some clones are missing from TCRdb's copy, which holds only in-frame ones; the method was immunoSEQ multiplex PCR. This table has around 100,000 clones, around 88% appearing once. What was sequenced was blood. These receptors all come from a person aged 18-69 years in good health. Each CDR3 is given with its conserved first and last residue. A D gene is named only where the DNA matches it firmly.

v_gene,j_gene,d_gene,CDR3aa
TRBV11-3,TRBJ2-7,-,CASSLGQVEYPEYF
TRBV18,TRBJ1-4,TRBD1,CASLPGGGEKLFF
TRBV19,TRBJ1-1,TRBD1,CASSPTQGWAFF
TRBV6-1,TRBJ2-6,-,CASSDGDGLSGANVLTF
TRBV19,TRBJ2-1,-,CASSITVSTTYNEQFF
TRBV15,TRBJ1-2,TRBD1,CATSRESGQNYGYTF
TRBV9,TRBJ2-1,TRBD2,CASSVGRGSYNEQFF
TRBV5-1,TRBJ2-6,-,CASSLAPVGAGANVLTF
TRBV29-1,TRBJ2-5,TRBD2,CSVLRTSGGPGETQYF
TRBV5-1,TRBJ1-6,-,CASSYFKVDSNSPLHF
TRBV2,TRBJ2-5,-,CASSSGWETQYF
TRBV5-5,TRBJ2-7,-,CASTGLTYEQYF
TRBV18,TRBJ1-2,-,CASSRGRDLVDYGYTF
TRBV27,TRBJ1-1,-,CASSFYNTGNTEAFF
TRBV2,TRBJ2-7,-,CASTESTGRQTYEQYF
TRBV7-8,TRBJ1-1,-,CASSSGDVGTEAFF